This TCR beta chain was documented in a study of regulatory T cells in long-lasting Graves disease. General study points: The study found TRBV28, TRBJ1-2 and TRBJ2-5 favored in persistent disease.

The time point is: persistent/refractory GD, antithyroid drugs over 5 years with positive TRAb. From RNA extracted from PBMCs, the TCR library was made. This clonotype was found a few times. What it binds is not known. Arm-PCR with iRepertoire HTBI primers amplified the CDR3 regions for these TCR beta libraries. TCRdb passed the multiplex PCR reads through MiXCR, listing each CDR3 protein once. This sample yields about 400,000 distinct CDR3 sequences, of which less than 25% are seen a single time; less than 25% belongs to the top ten. Germline assignment: CDR1 KGHSH and CDR2 LQKENI. J was trimmed by 1 base and V by 5 bases; bases with no gene match: 1. This CDR3 is built from 14 residues.

The source is a female donor with Graves disease. Sequenced here: peripheral blood mononuclear cells (PBMCs), sampled when the disease was refractory, from a patient treated with antithyroid drugs. V and J are TRBV18 and TRBJ2-1; 8 nucleotides align to TRBD2. CDR3 in amino acids: CASSTSGSYNEQFF. CDR3 coding DNA: TGTGCCAGCTCAACTAGCGGATCCTACAATGAGCAGTTCTTC.